This TCR beta chain came from a study of beta chain features in type 1 diabetes. The authors took one heparinised blood draw, averaging approximately 120 mL, from each donor. Every bit of the isolated RNA underwent reverse transcription, so sequencing read expressed TCRB transcripts. Measured with immunoSEQ multiplex PCR; TCRdb has only the in-frame clones, and not every one. The sample has hundreds of thousands of clones, roughly a sixth seen once. This clone was seen only a few times. The CDR3 length is 18 residues. V gave up 4 bases and J gave up 3 bases, with 22 bases separating them. Germline V gives CDR1 LNHDA, CDR2 SQIVND (reference sequence).

The rearrangement joins TRBV19 to TRBJ2-1; D ambiguous. The TCR comes from a young man in good health. The sample consisted of naive CD4+ T cells from blood. The CDR3 sequence is CASSTLLSPGGIYNEQFF. DNA for the CDR3: TGTGCCAGTAGTACCCTCCTCTCCCCAGGTGGAATCTACAATGAGCAGTTCTTC. The whole variable domain, filled in from reference TRBV19 and TRBJ2-1, reads DGGITQSPKYLFRKEGQNVTLSCEQNLNHDAMYWYRQDPGQGLRLIYYSQIVNDFQKGDIAEGYSVSREKKESFPLTVTSAQKNPTAFYLCASSTLLSPGGIYNEQFFGPGTRLTVL.